This TCR beta chain was identified during a study of cytomegalovirus exposure and HLA in healthy donors. This clone was observed a single time. The V and J ends lost 1 base and 5 bases respectively, with 8 bases between them. The CDR3 totals 13 residues. From germline, CDR1 is LNHDA and CDR2 SQIVND (reference sequence). The PCR contained 60 Vbeta and 13 Jbeta primers. Measured with immunoSEQ multiplex PCR; TCRdb has only the in-frame clones, and not every one. The top ten hold less than 4.5% of the sample, which has about 110,000 clones, about 59% seen once. V is TRBV19 and J is TRBJ1-1; weak D call: TRBD1 (6 bases). Sequences were obtained from PBMCs. The clonotype was recovered from a man aged 25 to 40 in good health and CMV-seropositive. The CDR3 is CASSIVQGTEAFF. The CDR3, as DNA: TGTGCCAGTAGTATAGTACAGGGTACTGAAGCTTTCTTT.